This is a list of T cell receptor beta chains from one sample in a study of cytomegalovirus exposure and HLA in healthy donors. TCRdb's copy holds only in-frame clones and misses some; the assay was immunoSEQ multiplex PCR. The table has roughly 180,000 clones, roughly 80% seen once. Sequencing input: PBMCs. These receptor sequences come from a woman aged 45-65 years in good health and CMV-seropositive. Both conserved end residues are part of each CDR3. Each record gives: clone size, J gene, D gene, V gene, CDR3 DNA, CDR3 protein. D genes are given only for firm matches. Clone size, where shown, is once, few, many, or a class for clones that have expanded.

abundance: -; j_gene: TRBJ2-7; d_gene: TRBD2; v_gene: TRBV5-4; CDR3nt: TGTGCCAGCAGCCCGGGACTAGCGGGGACCTACGAGCAGTACTTC; CDR3aa: CASSPGLAGTYEQYF
abundance: -; j_gene: TRBJ2-2; d_gene: -; v_gene: TRBV7-2; CDR3nt: TGTGCCAGCAGCTTACTTTCAGGGTATCCCACCGGGGAGCTGTTTTTT; CDR3aa: CASSLLSGYPTGELFF
abundance: -; j_gene: TRBJ2-2; d_gene: TRBD1; v_gene: TRBV4-2; CDR3nt: TGTGCCAGCAGCCAAGCGTTGATGCGACAGGGGACCGGGGAGCTGTTTTTT; CDR3aa: CASSQALMRQGTGELFF
abundance: -; j_gene: TRBJ2-7; d_gene: TRBD2; v_gene: TRBV7-8; CDR3nt: TGTGCCAGCAGCCTTGGACTAGCGGAGTCCTACGAGCAGTACTTC; CDR3aa: CASSLGLAESYEQYF
abundance: -; j_gene: TRBJ2-5; d_gene: -; v_gene: TRBV5-1; CDR3nt: TGCGCCAGCAGCTTGGCCCTACAGGGAGAGACCCAGTACTTC; CDR3aa: CASSLALQGETQYF
abundance: few; j_gene: TRBJ2-1; d_gene: TRBD1; v_gene: TRBV15; CDR3nt: TGTGCCACCAGCAGAGCGAACAGGGGTGGTGAGCAGTTCTTC; CDR3aa: CATSRANRGGEQFF
abundance: -; j_gene: TRBJ1-3; d_gene: TRBD1; v_gene: TRBV6-6; CDR3nt: TGTGCCAGCAGTTACAGCACAGGGGCTGGAAACACCATATATTTT; CDR3aa: CASSYSTGAGNTIYF
abundance: few; j_gene: TRBJ1-2; d_gene: -; v_gene: TRBV6-5; CDR3nt: TGTGCCAGCAGTTACTCAGGGGACTATGGCTACACCTTC; CDR3aa: CASSYSGDYGYTF
abundance: -; j_gene: TRBJ2-7; d_gene: TRBD1; v_gene: TRBV5-6; CDR3nt: TGTGCCAGCAGCTCCTTCTCCTCCTGGACAGGGGGCCTCCACGAGCAGTACTTC; CDR3aa: CASSSFSSWTGGLHEQYF
abundance: -; j_gene: TRBJ2-1; d_gene: TRBD1; v_gene: TRBV13; CDR3nt: TGTGCCAGCAGCCCGGGGACAGGGGACGACAATGAGCAGTTCTTC; CDR3aa: CASSPGTGDDNEQFF
abundance: -; j_gene: TRBJ2-7; d_gene: -; v_gene: TRBV11-3; CDR3nt: TGTGCCAGCAGCCCCAGGGTGGCCTACGAGCAGTACTTC; CDR3aa: CASSPRVAYEQYF
abundance: -; j_gene: TRBJ1-3; d_gene: TRBD1; v_gene: TRBV4-1; CDR3nt: TGCGCCAGCAGCCAAGAACAGGGGGCGCAGAATGGAAACACCATATATTTT; CDR3aa: CASSQEQGAQNGNTIYF
abundance: -; j_gene: TRBJ2-7; d_gene: TRBD2; v_gene: TRBV18; CDR3nt: TGTGCCAGCTTACCGGACCGGGGGGGCGCCTACGAGCAGTACTTC; CDR3aa: CASLPDRGGAYEQYF
abundance: -; j_gene: TRBJ1-6; d_gene: TRBD1; v_gene: TRBV18; CDR3nt: TGTGCCAGCTCACTCCCACCGGGACAGGGCGGTGGATCCCTCCACTTT; CDR3aa: CASSLPPGQGGGSLHF
abundance: -; j_gene: TRBJ1-1; d_gene: TRBD1; v_gene: TRBV28; CDR3nt: TGTGCCAGCAGCCGAGGGACAGGGGGAGCTTTCTTT; CDR3aa: CASSRGTGGAFF
abundance: -; j_gene: TRBJ2-1; d_gene: -; v_gene: TRBV30; CDR3nt: TGTGCCTGGAGTGTAGTAGATGAGCAGTTCTTC; CDR3aa: CAWSVVDEQFF
abundance: -; j_gene: TRBJ1-6; d_gene: -; v_gene: TRBV6-1; CDR3nt: TGTGCCAGCAGTGTCCACCGGGAGACATATAATTCGCCCCTCCACTTT; CDR3aa: CASSVHRETYNSPLHF
abundance: -; j_gene: TRBJ2-7; d_gene: -; v_gene: TRBV7-9; CDR3nt: TGTGCCAGCAGCTCCCCCTTCGGGGCGGGGGAGCAGTACTTC; CDR3aa: CASSSPFGAGEQYF
abundance: -; j_gene: TRBJ2-2; d_gene: TRBD2; v_gene: TRBV23-1; CDR3nt: TGCGCCAGCACGCAGCGGGGGAGCAGTGACGGGGAGCTGTTTTTT; CDR3aa: CASTQRGSSDGELFF
abundance: -; j_gene: TRBJ2-3; d_gene: -; v_gene: TRBV9; CDR3nt: TGTGCCAGCAGCGTAGGCGGAGGGCCGAGAGATACGCAGTATTTT; CDR3aa: CASSVGGGPRDTQYF
abundance: -; j_gene: TRBJ2-3; d_gene: TRBD2; v_gene: TRBV25-1; CDR3nt: TGTGCCAGCAGTTCGGGGGGAACAGATACGCAGTATTTT; CDR3aa: CASSSGGTDTQYF
abundance: -; j_gene: TRBJ1-2; d_gene: -; v_gene: TRBV28; CDR3nt: TGTGCCAGCAGTTCCCAGACAGCTAACTATGGCTACACCTTC; CDR3aa: CASSSQTANYGYTF
abundance: -; j_gene: TRBJ1-2; d_gene: -; v_gene: TRBV11-3; CDR3nt: TGTGCCAGCAGCACCAGACAGCTTAACTATGGCTACACCTTC; CDR3aa: CASSTRQLNYGYTF
abundance: once; j_gene: TRBJ2-3; d_gene: TRBD1; v_gene: TRBV7-2; CDR3nt: TGTGCCAGCAGCTGGGATCCGGGACAGCGCGGGGATACGCAGTATTTT; CDR3aa: CASSWDPGQRGDTQYF
abundance: -; j_gene: TRBJ2-7; d_gene: -; v_gene: TRBV7-9; CDR3nt: TGTGCCAGCAGTCTCGGTGTAAGCAGGGGCGCCTACGAGCAGTACTTC; CDR3aa: CASSLGVSRGAYEQYF
abundance: once; j_gene: TRBJ1-3; d_gene: -; v_gene: TRBV5-5; CDR3nt: TGTGCCAGCAGCTGGGCCCAGGGTGCGAGAAACACCATATATTTT; CDR3aa: CASSWAQGARNTIYF
abundance: -; j_gene: TRBJ2-5; d_gene: TRBD2; v_gene: TRBV5-1; CDR3nt: TGCGCCAGCAGCTTGGTCACAGCGGGGGAAGAGACCCAGTACTTC; CDR3aa: CASSLVTAGEETQYF
abundance: few; j_gene: TRBJ1-4; d_gene: TRBD1; v_gene: TRBV19; CDR3nt: TGTGCCAGTAGTAATCCGGGACAGGGGAATTCTAATGAAAAACTGTTTTTT; CDR3aa: CASSNPGQGNSNEKLFF
abundance: -; j_gene: TRBJ2-3; d_gene: TRBD1; v_gene: TRBV11-3; CDR3nt: TGTGCCAGCAGCTTACGGCAGGGGGCAGATACGCAGTATTTT; CDR3aa: CASSLRQGADTQYF
abundance: -; j_gene: TRBJ1-5; d_gene: TRBD1; v_gene: TRBV4-1; CDR3nt: TGCGCCAGCAGCCCTTACGGACAGGGTTACAGCAATCAGCCCCAGCATTTT; CDR3aa: CASSPYGQGYSNQPQHF
abundance: once; j_gene: TRBJ2-7; d_gene: -; v_gene: TRBV5-8; CDR3nt: TGTGCCAGCAGCCCTTTACAGGGAGTCCTCTACGAGCAGTACTTC; CDR3aa: CASSPLQGVLYEQYF
abundance: once; j_gene: TRBJ1-5; d_gene: -; v_gene: TRBV30; CDR3nt: TGTGCCTGGAGTTACGGGGACATACGGGATACGCCCCAGCATTTT; CDR3aa: CAWSYGDIRDTPQHF
abundance: once; j_gene: TRBJ2-7; d_gene: -; v_gene: TRBV19; CDR3nt: TGTGCCAGTAGTTTCTTGGCAGGGAAGGTTGGCTTCTACGAGCAGTACTTC; CDR3aa: CASSFLAGKVGFYEQYF
abundance: once; j_gene: TRBJ2-7; d_gene: TRBD2; v_gene: TRBV6-6; CDR3nt: TGTGCCAGCAGTTTCCCCTCACTAGCGGGGGGCTACGAGCAGTACTTC; CDR3aa: CASSFPSLAGGYEQYF
abundance: -; j_gene: TRBJ1-2; d_gene: TRBD1; v_gene: TRBV6-5; CDR3nt: TGTGCCAGCAGTAACCCGAGGACAGGGTCTGCTGGCTACACCTTC; CDR3aa: CASSNPRTGSAGYTF
abundance: -; j_gene: TRBJ2-7; d_gene: TRBD2; v_gene: TRBV15; CDR3nt: TGTGCCACCAGCAGAGAGGCGGGAGGAGGGTCCTACGAGCAGTACTTC; CDR3aa: CATSREAGGGSYEQYF
abundance: -; j_gene: TRBJ2-7; d_gene: TRBD1; v_gene: TRBV13; CDR3nt: TGTGCCAGCAGCTTAAAGAGACAGGGGTACGAGCAGTACTTC; CDR3aa: CASSLKRQGYEQYF
abundance: -; j_gene: TRBJ2-1; d_gene: TRBD2; v_gene: TRBV10-3; CDR3nt: TGTGCCATCAGCGGGACTAGCGGGGGGGCTTCCTACAATGAGCAGTTCTTC; CDR3aa: CAISGTSGGASYNEQFF
abundance: -; j_gene: TRBJ2-7; d_gene: TRBD1; v_gene: TRBV5-1; CDR3nt: TGCGCCAGCAGCTCACAACCGGGACAGGGAACCTACGAGCAGTACTTC; CDR3aa: CASSSQPGQGTYEQYF
abundance: -; j_gene: TRBJ1-2; d_gene: -; v_gene: TRBV6-5; CDR3nt: TGTGCCAGCAGTTACGAGGGAGGGGGCTATGGCTACACCTTC; CDR3aa: CASSYEGGGYGYTF
abundance: -; j_gene: TRBJ1-1; d_gene: TRBD1; v_gene: TRBV4-1; CDR3nt: TGCGCCAGCAGCCAGACGGGACAGGGGAACACTGAAGCTTTCTTT; CDR3aa: CASSQTGQGNTEAFF
abundance: -; j_gene: TRBJ1-2; d_gene: -; v_gene: TRBV5-8; CDR3nt: TGTGCCAGCAGGGGCACAGGGATAGGGGATGGCTATGGCTACACCTTC; CDR3aa: CASRGTGIGDGYGYTF
abundance: -; j_gene: TRBJ1-2; d_gene: -; v_gene: TRBV5-1; CDR3nt: TGCGCCAGCAGCTTGGCCCCGGGGTTGGACTATGGCTACACCTTC; CDR3aa: CASSLAPGLDYGYTF
abundance: -; j_gene: TRBJ2-1; d_gene: -; v_gene: TRBV2; CDR3nt: TGTGCCAGCAGTGGAGGGTACAATGAGCAGTTCTTC; CDR3aa: CASSGGYNEQFF
abundance: -; j_gene: TRBJ2-2; d_gene: TRBD2; v_gene: TRBV19; CDR3nt: TGTGCCAGTATCTCCCGGAGTAGCGGGAGAGTCGGGGAGCTGTTTTTT; CDR3aa: CASISRSSGRVGELFF
abundance: -; j_gene: TRBJ2-5; d_gene: -; v_gene: TRBV4-1; CDR3nt: TGCGCCAGCAGCCAAGAAACCCTGGGCCTCCCAGAGACCCAGTACTTC; CDR3aa: CASSQETLGLPETQYF
abundance: -; j_gene: TRBJ2-7; d_gene: TRBD1; v_gene: TRBV7-4; CDR3nt: TGTGCCAGCAGCTTAATTCCGGGACAGGCGATCTACGAGCAGTACTTC; CDR3aa: CASSLIPGQAIYEQYF
abundance: few; j_gene: TRBJ1-1; d_gene: -; v_gene: TRBV2; CDR3nt: TGTGCCAGCAGTACAGGGCCTGGGGACACTGAAGCTTTCTTT; CDR3aa: CASSTGPGDTEAFF
abundance: -; j_gene: TRBJ2-7; d_gene: TRBD2; v_gene: TRBV5-1; CDR3nt: TGCGCCAGCAGCTTGGTTGGGACTAGCGGGGTTTACGCCTACGAGCAGTACTTC; CDR3aa: CASSLVGTSGVYAYEQYF